Detailed here is one TCR beta chain. The table came from immunoSEQ multiplex PCR; TCRdb's copy has only in-frame clones and leaves some out. The sample yields under 45,000 clones, around 72% seen once. This entry is derived from a study of early stage breast cancer tumors. This clonotype was obtained from a person between 50 and 60 years old with breast cancer. The sample comprised blood.

The DNA of the CDR3 is TGTGCCACCACTAGCGGAGCAGAGGGGGAGACCCAGTACTTC. Protein sequence: CATTSGAEGETQYF. This chain connects TRBV15 to TRBJ2-5, with TRBD2 identical over 7 bases. The CDR3 has 14 residues. In germline, CDR1 is LNHNV, CDR2 YYDKDF (reference sequence). J was trimmed by 5 bases and V by 7 bases; bases with no gene match: 10.